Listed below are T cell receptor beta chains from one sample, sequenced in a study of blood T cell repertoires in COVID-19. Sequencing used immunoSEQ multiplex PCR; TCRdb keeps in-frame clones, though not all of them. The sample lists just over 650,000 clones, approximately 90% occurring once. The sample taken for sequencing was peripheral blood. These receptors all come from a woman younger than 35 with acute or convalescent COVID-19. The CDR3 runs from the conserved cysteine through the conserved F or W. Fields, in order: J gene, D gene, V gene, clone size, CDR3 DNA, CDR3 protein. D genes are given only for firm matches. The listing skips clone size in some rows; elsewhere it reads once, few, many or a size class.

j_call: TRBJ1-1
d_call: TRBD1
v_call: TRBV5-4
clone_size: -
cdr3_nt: TGTGCCAGCAGCCCGACAGGGGGCATCAGGATGAACACTGAAGCTTTCTTT
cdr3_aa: CASSPTGGIRMNTEAFF

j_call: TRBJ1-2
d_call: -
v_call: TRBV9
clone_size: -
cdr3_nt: TGTGCCAGCAGCTCGCAGCCAACTATAGATGGCTACACCTTC
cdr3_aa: CASSSQPTIDGYTF

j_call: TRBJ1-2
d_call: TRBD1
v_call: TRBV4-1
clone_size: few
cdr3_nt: TGCGCCAGCAGCCAAGACCCGGGACAGGGGAATGGCTACACCTTC
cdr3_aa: CASSQDPGQGNGYTF

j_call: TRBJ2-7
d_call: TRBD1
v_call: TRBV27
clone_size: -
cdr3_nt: TGTGCCAGCAGTATCGGGACAGGGGGCGCCTACGAGCAGTACTTC
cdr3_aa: CASSIGTGGAYEQYF

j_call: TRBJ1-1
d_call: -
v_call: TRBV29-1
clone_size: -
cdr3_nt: TGCAGCGTTGAAGGACGGAGGGTCGGGGCTTTCTTT
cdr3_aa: CSVEGRRVGAFF

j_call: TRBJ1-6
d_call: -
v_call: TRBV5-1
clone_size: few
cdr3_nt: TGCGCCAGCAGCCCCGGGGGGGCGGAACGAGTGAATTCACCCCTCCACTTT
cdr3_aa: CASSPGGAERVNSPLHF

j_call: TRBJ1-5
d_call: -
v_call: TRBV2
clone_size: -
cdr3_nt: TGTGCCAGCAGTGAACTCAGGGATCAGCCCCAGCATTTT
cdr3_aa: CASSELRDQPQHF

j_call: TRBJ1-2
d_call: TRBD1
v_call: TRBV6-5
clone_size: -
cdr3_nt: TGTGCCAGCAGTTCCGAACAGGGGAACTATGGCTACACCTTC
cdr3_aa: CASSSEQGNYGYTF

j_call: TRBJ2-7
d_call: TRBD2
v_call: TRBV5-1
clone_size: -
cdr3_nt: TGCGCCAGCAGCTTGGCGGGGGGCTCCTACGAGCAGTACTTC
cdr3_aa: CASSLAGGSYEQYF

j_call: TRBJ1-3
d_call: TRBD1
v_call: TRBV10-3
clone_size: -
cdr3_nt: TGTGCCACCGGGACCACGGACAGGGGTATTGGAAACACCATATATTTT
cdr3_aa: CATGTTDRGIGNTIYF

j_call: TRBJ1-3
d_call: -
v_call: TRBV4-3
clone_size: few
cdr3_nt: TGCGCCAGCAGCCAAGATTGGGGGGACCTGGGAAACACCATATATTTT
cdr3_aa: CASSQDWGDLGNTIYF

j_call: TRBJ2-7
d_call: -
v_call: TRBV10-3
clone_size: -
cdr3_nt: TGTGCCATCAGTGAGTCGGACAGCAGCTCCTACGAGCAGTACTTC
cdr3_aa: CAISESDSSSYEQYF

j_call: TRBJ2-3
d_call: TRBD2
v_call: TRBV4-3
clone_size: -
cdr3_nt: TGCGCCAGCAGCCAAATAGCGGGGGGTCGGATGGATACGCAGTATTTT
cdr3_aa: CASSQIAGGRMDTQYF

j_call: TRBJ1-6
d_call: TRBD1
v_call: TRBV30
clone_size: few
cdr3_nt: TGTGCCTGGAGTGTCCCCCTTTGGGACAGGGACTCCTATAATTCACCCCTCCACTTT
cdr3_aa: CAWSVPLWDRDSYNSPLHF

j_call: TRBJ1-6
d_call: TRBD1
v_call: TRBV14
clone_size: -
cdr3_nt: TGTGCCAGCAGCCCTGACAGGGGGCGAAATAATTCACCCCTCCACTTT
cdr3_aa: CASSPDRGRNNSPLHF